The 2 T cell receptor beta chains presented below share a single source sample, sequenced in a study of T cells expressing NK-cell markers. TCRdb re-called the 5' RACE reads and gives one entry per CDR3 protein, without DNA. The sample totals 450,000 to 600,000 distinct CDR3 sequences. The specimen was blood T cells: a sorted CD56 or NKG2C T cell subset, CD4+ or CD8+ T cells, or bulk PBMC T cells (not recorded which). The receptors were gathered from a man between 18 and 35 years old in good health.

This chain connects TRBV18 to TRBJ1-5. From germline, CDR1 is KGHSH and CDR2 LQKENI. The CDR3 covers 16 residues. CDR3: CASSPPGGTGNQPQHF.

V and J are TRBV29-1 and TRBJ2-7; the TCRdb D gene call, TRBD1, has no DNA to confirm it. Germline-derived CDR1 and CDR2 are SQVTM and ANQGSEA. The CDR3 length is 13 residues. The CDR3 protein is CSVEDGARYEQYF.